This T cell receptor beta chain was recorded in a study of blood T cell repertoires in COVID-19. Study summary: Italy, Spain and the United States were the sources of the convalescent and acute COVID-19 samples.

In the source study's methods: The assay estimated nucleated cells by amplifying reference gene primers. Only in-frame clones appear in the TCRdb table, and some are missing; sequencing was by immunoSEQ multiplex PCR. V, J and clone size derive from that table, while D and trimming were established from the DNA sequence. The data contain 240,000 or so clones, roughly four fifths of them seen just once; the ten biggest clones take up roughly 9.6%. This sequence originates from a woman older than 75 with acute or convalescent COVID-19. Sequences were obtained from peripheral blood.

The CDR3 nucleotides read TGTGCCAGCAGCTTGACTAGCGGCCCCTACGAGCAGTACTTC. Its translation: CASSLTSGPYEQYF. This chain uses TRBV7-3 with TRBJ2-7, with 9 bases identical to TRBD2. This CDR3 is 14 amino acids long. Per germline, CDR1 SGHTA and CDR2 FQGTGA. V was pared by 3 bases and J by 2 bases, with 2 bases of the junction left unmatched.